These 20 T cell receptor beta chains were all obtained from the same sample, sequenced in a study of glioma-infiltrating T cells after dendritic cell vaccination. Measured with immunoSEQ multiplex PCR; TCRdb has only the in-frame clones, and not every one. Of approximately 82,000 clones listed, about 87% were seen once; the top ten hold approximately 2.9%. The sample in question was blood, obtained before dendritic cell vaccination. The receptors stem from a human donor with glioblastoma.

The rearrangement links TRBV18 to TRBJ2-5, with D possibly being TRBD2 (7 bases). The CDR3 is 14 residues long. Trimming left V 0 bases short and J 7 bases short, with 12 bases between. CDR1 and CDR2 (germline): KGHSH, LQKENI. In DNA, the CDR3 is TGTGCCAGCTCACCACCGCAGGGGAGGGGGACCCAGTACTTC. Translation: CASSPPQGRGTQYF.

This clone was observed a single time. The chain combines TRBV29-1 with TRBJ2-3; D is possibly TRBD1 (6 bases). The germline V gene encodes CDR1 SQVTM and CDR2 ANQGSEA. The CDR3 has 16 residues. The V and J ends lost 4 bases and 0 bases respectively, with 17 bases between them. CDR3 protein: CSVVGGQKDSTDTQYF. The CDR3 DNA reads TGCAGCGTTGTAGGAGGACAGAAGGATAGCACAGATACGCAGTATTTT.

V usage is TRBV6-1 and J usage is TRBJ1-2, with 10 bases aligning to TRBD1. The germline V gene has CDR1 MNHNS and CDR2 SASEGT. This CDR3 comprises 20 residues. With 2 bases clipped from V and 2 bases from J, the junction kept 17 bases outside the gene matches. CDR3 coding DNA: TGTGCCAGCAGTGAACTGGGTGGGTTTAGGAGGACAGGGGGAAACTATGGCTACACCTTC. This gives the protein CASSELGGFRRTGGNYGYTF.

CDR3 coding DNA: TGTGCCAGCAGCTTAGCGAATAGCGGGAGAATCGAGCAGTTCTTC. This encodes CASSLANSGRIEQFF. The chain is built from TRBV7-9 and TRBJ2-1; TRBD2 aligns across 9 bases. The V gene end was trimmed by 0 bases and the J gene end by 10 bases; junction bases not matched to a gene: 7. The CDR3 runs 15 residues. Germline V gene sequence: CDR1 SEHNR, CDR2 FQNEAQ (reference sequence).

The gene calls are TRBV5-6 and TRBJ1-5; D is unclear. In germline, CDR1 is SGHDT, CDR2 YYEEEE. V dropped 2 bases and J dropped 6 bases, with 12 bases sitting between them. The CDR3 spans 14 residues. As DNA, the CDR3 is TGTGCCAGCAGCTTCCTTTCGGGTTCTCAGCCCCAGCATTTT. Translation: CASSFLSGSQPQHF.

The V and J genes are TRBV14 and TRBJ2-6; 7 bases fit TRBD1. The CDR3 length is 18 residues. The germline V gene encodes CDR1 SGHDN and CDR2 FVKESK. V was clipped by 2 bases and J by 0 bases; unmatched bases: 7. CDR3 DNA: TGTGCCAGCAGCCAATACCACAGGGGAAGCTCTGGGGCCAACGTCCTGACTTTC. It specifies CASSQYHRGSSGANVLTF.

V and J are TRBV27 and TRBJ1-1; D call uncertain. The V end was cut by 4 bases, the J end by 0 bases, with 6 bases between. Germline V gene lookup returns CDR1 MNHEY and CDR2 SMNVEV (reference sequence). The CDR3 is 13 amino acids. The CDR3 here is CASSSQLNTEAFF. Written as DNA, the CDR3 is TGTGCCAGCAGTTCACAGCTGAACACTGAAGCTTTCTTT.

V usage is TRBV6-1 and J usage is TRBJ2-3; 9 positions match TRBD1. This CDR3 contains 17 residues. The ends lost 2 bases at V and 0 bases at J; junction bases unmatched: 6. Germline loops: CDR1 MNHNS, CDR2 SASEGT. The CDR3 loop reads CASSENRGLGSTDTQYF. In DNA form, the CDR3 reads TGTGCCAGCAGTGAAAACAGGGGGCTAGGTAGCACAGATACGCAGTATTTT.

CDR3 DNA sequence: TGTGCCAGCAGCTTAGAACAGGAGCAAGAGACCCAGTACTTC. The encoded protein is CASSLEQEQETQYF. V is TRBV11-3 and J is TRBJ2-5, with D maybe TRBD1 (5 bases). Germline lookup yields CDR1 SGHNT and CDR2 YENEEA. This CDR3 comprises 14 residues. The V gene lost 0 bases and the J gene lost 2 bases, with 7 bases spanning the gap.

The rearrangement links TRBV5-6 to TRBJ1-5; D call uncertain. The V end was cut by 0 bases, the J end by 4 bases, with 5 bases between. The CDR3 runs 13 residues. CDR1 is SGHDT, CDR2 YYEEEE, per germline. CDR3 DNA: TGTGCCAGCAGCTTGGGAGTAAATCAGCCCCAGCATTTT. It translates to CASSLGVNQPQHF.

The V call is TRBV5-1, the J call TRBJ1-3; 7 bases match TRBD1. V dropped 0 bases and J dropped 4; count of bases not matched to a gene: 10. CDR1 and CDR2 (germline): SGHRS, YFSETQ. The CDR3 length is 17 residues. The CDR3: CASSLAKTAGGGNTIYF. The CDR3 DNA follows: TGCGCCAGCAGCTTGGCCAAGACGGCAGGGGGAGGAAACACCATATATTTT.

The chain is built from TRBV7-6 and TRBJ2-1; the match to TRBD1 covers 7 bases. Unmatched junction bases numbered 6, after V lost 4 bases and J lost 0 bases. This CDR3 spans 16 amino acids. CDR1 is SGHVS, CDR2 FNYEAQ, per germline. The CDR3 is CASSSLYRGSYNEQFF. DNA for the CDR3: TGTGCCAGCAGCTCCCTATACAGGGGCTCCTACAATGAGCAGTTCTTC.

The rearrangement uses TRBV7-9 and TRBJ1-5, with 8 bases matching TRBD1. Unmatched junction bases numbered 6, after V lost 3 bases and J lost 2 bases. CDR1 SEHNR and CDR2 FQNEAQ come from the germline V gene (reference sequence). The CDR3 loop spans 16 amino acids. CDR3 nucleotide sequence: TGTGCCAGCAGCTTTGACCAGGGACAGGGCAATCAGCCCCAGCATTTT. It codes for CASSFDQGQGNQPQHF.

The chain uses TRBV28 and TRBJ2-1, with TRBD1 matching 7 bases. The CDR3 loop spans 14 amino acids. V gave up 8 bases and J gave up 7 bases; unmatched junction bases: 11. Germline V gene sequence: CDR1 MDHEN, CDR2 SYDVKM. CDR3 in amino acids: CASRDSTGSNEQFF. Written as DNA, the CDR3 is TGTGCCAGCCGGGATTCGACAGGGAGTAATGAGCAGTTCTTC.

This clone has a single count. This CDR3 reads CASKGEVIDEQYF. CDR3 in DNA: TGTGCCAGCAAAGGGGAGGTCATCGACGAGCAGTACTTC. This chain links TRBV2 with TRBJ2-7, with TRBD2 as a possible D gene (6 bases). Germline V gives CDR1 SNHLY, CDR2 FYNNEI. The CDR3 extends over 13 amino acids. The V gene lost 7 bases and the J gene lost 5 bases, with 15 bases spanning the gap.

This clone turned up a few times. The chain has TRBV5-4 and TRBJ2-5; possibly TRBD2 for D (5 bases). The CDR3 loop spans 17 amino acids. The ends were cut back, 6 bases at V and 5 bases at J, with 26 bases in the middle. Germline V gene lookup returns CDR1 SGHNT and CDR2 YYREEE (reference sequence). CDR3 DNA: TGTGCCAGCACCTTCGGGAAGGCCGTGCCTCCCAATGAGACCCAGTACTTC. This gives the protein CASTFGKAVPPNETQYF.

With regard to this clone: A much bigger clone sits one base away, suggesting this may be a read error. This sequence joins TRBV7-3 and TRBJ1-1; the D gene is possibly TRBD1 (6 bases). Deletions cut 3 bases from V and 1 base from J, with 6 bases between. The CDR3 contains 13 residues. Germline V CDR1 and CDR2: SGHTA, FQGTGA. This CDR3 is CASSLDRNTEAFF. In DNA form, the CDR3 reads TGTGCCAGCAGCTTGGACAGGAACACTGAAGCTTTCTTT.

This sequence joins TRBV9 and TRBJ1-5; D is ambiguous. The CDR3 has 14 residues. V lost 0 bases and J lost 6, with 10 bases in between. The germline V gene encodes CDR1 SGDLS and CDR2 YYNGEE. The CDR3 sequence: CASSVGSGSQPQHF. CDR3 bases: TGTGCCAGCAGCGTAGGGTCGGGGTCTCAGCCCCAGCATTTT.

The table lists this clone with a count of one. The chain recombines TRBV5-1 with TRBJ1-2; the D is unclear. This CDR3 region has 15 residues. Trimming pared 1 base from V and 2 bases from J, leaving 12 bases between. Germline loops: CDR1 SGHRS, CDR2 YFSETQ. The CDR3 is CASSLSVGTNYGYTF. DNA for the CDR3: TGCGCCAGCAGCTTGTCCGTTGGCACAAACTATGGCTACACCTTC.

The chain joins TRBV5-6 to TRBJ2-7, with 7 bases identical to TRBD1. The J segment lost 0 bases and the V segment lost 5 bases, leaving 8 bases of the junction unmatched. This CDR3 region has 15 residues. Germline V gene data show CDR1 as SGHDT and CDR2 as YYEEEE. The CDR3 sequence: CASRPTGTVSYEQYF. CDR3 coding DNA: TGTGCCAGCAGGCCCACCGGGACAGTCTCCTACGAGCAGTACTTC.